This TCR beta chain derives from a study of Graves' ophthalmopathy and Graves' hyperthyroidism. Germline V CDR1 and CDR2: KGHDR, SFDVKD. The CDR3 is made up of 16 amino acids. As to this clonotype: The junction and the germline gene differ at one end; a read error may be behind it.

The authors amplified TCR beta CDR3 regions from RNA transcripts. First-round RT-PCR relied on HTBI primers, and a second-round multiplex PCR came next. In TCRdb, the multiplex PCR reads were re-called with MiXCR into one record per CDR3 protein. The sample lists about 740,000 distinct CDR3 sequences, 40% occurring once. This chain uses TRBV24-1 with TRBJ1-4; D is undetermined. The receptor was derived from an adult man with Graves' ophthalmopathy. The sample comprised peripheral blood. CDR3 sequence reads: CASSGNLALNNEKLFF. The CDR3 DNA reads as TGTGCCAGCAGTGGGAACCTGGCCCTAAACAATGAAAAACTGTTTTTT.